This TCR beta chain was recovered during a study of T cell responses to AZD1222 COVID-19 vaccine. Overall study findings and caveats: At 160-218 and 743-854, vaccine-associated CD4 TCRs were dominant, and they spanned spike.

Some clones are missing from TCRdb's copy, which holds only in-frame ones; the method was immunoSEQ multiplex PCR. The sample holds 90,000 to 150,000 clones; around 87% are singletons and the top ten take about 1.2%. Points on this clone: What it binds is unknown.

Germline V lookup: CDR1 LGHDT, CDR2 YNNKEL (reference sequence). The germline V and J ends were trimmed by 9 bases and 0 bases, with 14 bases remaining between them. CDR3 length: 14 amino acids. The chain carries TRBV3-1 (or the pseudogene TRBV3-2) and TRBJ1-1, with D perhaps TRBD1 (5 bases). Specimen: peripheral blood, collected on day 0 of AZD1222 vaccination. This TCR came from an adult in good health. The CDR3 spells CASAPTVMNTEAFF. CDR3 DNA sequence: TGTGCCAGTGCACCGACAGTGATGAACACTGAAGCTTTCTTT.